This entry concerns a single T cell receptor beta chain. Its specificity is not known. The data originate from a study of CD8 T cells in ankylosing spondylitis. The CDR3 sequence is 16 residues long. V gave up 2 bases and J gave up 0 bases, with 9 bases separating them. CDR1 and CDR2 (germline): SGDLS, YYNGEE. TCRdb independently ran MiXCR on the 5' RACE reads; one entry per CDR3 protein. The data contain hundreds of thousands of distinct CDR3 sequences, more than 15% of them singletons. General observations from the study: What seemed typical of ankylosing spondylitis blood was a TCR beta motif built from several highly homologous variants.

The chain carries TRBV9 and TRBJ2-6; D remains unclear. Sequencing used blood, either unsorted or a sorted T cell fraction (not recorded which). This TCR was recovered from a male donor with ankylosing spondylitis. CDR3: CASSVSNISGANVLTF. The DNA of the CDR3 is TGTGCCAGCAGCGTTAGTAACATCTCTGGGGCCAACGTCCTGACTTTC. The variable domain in full, with the rest retrieved from reference TRBV9 and TRBJ2-6, is DSGVTQTPKHLITATGQRVTLRCSPRSGDLSVYWYQQSLDQGLQFLIQYYNGEERAKGNILERFSAQQFPDLHSELNLSSLELGDSALYFCASSVSNISGANVLTFGAGSRLTVL.